The subject of this entry is one T cell receptor beta chain. Its antigen is as yet unknown. Authors of the study amplified TCR beta CDR3 regions from RNA transcripts. Researchers ran a first-round RT-PCR on the TCR CDR3 using the HTBI primer set. TCRdb itself ran the multiplex PCR reads through MiXCR, one entry per CDR3 protein. The repertoire includes 200,000 to 250,000 distinct CDR3 sequences, 24% of them detected once, and about 40% sits in the top ten. The source of the sample is a study of T cells in Graves' hyperthyroidism and ophthalmopathy. Study-wide results and limits: Blood also held most thyroid clonotypes expanded beyond 0.001. Ophthalmopathy onset followed model prediction by a median approximately 6.2 months.

The CDR3 sequence is 17 residues long. With 5 bases clipped from V and 4 bases from J, the junction kept 9 bases outside the gene matches. Per germline, CDR1 SGHVT and CDR2 SQSDAQ. The receptor's source is a woman aged 40 to 50 with Graves' ophthalmopathy. This chain uses TRBV7-4 with TRBJ2-6; 9 bases are shared with TRBD1. Sequenced: blood. CDR3 sequence: CASSLQTGGRGANVLTF. The CDR3 DNA reads TGTGCCAGCAGCCTCCAAACAGGGGGCAGAGGGGCCAACGTCCTGACTTTC.